This is a list of T cell receptor beta chains from one sample in a study of shared clonotypes between healthy human individuals. Measured with immunoSEQ multiplex PCR; TCRdb has only the in-frame clones, and not every one. The sample carries about 2.3 million clones, about 92% recorded once. The sequencing input was naive CD4+ T cells from PBMCs. The origin of the receptors is a man younger than 35 in good health. Some clones in this sample may be carry-over from other donors' samples. The CDR3 runs from the conserved cysteine through the conserved F or W. A D gene is named only where the DNA matches it firmly. Size tells how often a clone was seen (once, few, many) or the class of an expanded clone, and some rows leave it out.

CDR3aa: CASESTGGTGELFF; CDR3nt: TGCGCCAGCGAGTCGACAGGGGGAACCGGGGAGCTGTTTTTT; abundance: -; v_gene: TRBV5-1; d_gene: TRBD1; j_gene: TRBJ2-2
CDR3aa: CASSQQQRTGTYEQYF; CDR3nt: TGCGCCAGCAGCCAACAACAGAGGACCGGAACCTACGAGCAGTACTTC; abundance: -; v_gene: TRBV4-1; d_gene: -; j_gene: TRBJ2-7
CDR3aa: CASTQTVVYGYTF; CDR3nt: TGTGCCAGCACCCAAACAGTTGTCTATGGCTACACCTTC; abundance: once; v_gene: TRBV6-1; d_gene: -; j_gene: TRBJ1-2
CDR3aa: CASSVDSANYGYTF; CDR3nt: TGTGCCAGCAGCGTAGACAGCGCTAACTATGGCTACACCTTC; abundance: -; v_gene: TRBV9; d_gene: -; j_gene: TRBJ1-2
CDR3aa: CAISDLGPGELFF; CDR3nt: TGTGCCATCAGTGATCTAGGTCCCGGGGAGCTGTTTTTT; abundance: -; v_gene: TRBV10-3; d_gene: -; j_gene: TRBJ2-2
CDR3aa: CATSRVGTDGAFF; CDR3nt: TGTGCCACCAGCAGGGTTGGGACCGATGGAGCTTTCTTT; abundance: -; v_gene: TRBV15; d_gene: -; j_gene: TRBJ1-1
CDR3aa: CAWSPQGATNEKLFF; CDR3nt: TGTGCCTGGAGTCCCCAGGGGGCAACTAATGAAAAACTGTTTTTT; abundance: -; v_gene: TRBV30; d_gene: TRBD1; j_gene: TRBJ1-4
CDR3aa: CAWSRPRVAKNIQYF; CDR3nt: TGTGCCTGGAGTCGACCCAGGGTGGCCAAAAACATTCAGTACTTC; abundance: -; v_gene: TRBV30; d_gene: -; j_gene: TRBJ2-4
CDR3aa: CASRKSGGAAGYTF; CDR3nt: TGTGCCAGCAGGAAGTCAGGGGGCGCGGCTGGCTACACCTTC; abundance: -; v_gene: TRBV28; d_gene: TRBD1; j_gene: TRBJ1-2
CDR3aa: CASSSDGTGELFF; CDR3nt: TGCGCCAGCAGCTCAGACGGGACCGGGGAGCTGTTTTTT; abundance: -; v_gene: TRBV5-1; d_gene: -; j_gene: TRBJ2-2
CDR3aa: CASSYSPHLNTEAFF; CDR3nt: TGTGCCAGCAGTTACTCCCCCCACTTGAACACTGAAGCTTTCTTT; abundance: -; v_gene: TRBV6-5; d_gene: -; j_gene: TRBJ1-1
CDR3aa: CASSGTELNTEAFF; CDR3nt: TGTGCCAGCAGCGGGACAGAGTTGAACACTGAAGCTTTCTTT; abundance: -; v_gene: TRBV2; d_gene: TRBD1; j_gene: TRBJ1-1
CDR3aa: CASRRDRGETQYF; CDR3nt: TGTGCCAGTAGACGGGACAGGGGTGAGACCCAGTACTTC; abundance: -; v_gene: TRBV19; d_gene: TRBD1; j_gene: TRBJ2-5
CDR3aa: CAISETPTSGRNEQFF; CDR3nt: TGTGCCATCAGTGAGACCCCGACTAGCGGGAGGAATGAGCAGTTCTTC; abundance: -; v_gene: TRBV10-3; d_gene: TRBD2; j_gene: TRBJ2-1
CDR3aa: CAISAEGEQFF; CDR3nt: TGTGCCATCAGTGCCGAGGGAGAGCAGTTCTTC; abundance: -; v_gene: TRBV10-3; d_gene: -; j_gene: TRBJ2-1
CDR3aa: CASSAPGRGTEAFF; CDR3nt: TGTGCCAGCAGTGCCCCGGGTCGAGGGACTGAAGCTTTCTTT; abundance: -; v_gene: TRBV28; d_gene: -; j_gene: TRBJ1-1
CDR3aa: CANSVFTNQPQHF; CDR3nt: TGTGCCAACAGTGTCTTCACAAATCAGCCCCAGCATTTT; abundance: -; v_gene: TRBV9; d_gene: -; j_gene: TRBJ1-5
CDR3aa: CASSLVGGGVDGYTF; CDR3nt: TGTGCCAGCAGCTTAGTCGGAGGGGGCGTGGATGGCTACACCTTC; abundance: -; v_gene: TRBV7-2; d_gene: TRBD1; j_gene: TRBJ1-2
CDR3aa: CASSFLGAGDYTGELFF; CDR3nt: TGTGCCAGCAGCTTCCTTGGGGCAGGAGACTACACCGGGGAGCTGTTTTTT; abundance: -; v_gene: TRBV7-3; d_gene: -; j_gene: TRBJ2-2
CDR3aa: CATGGLAGVETQYF; CDR3nt: TGTGCCACGGGAGGACTAGCGGGAGTGGAGACCCAGTACTTC; abundance: -; v_gene: TRBV28; d_gene: TRBD2; j_gene: TRBJ2-5
CDR3aa: CASSYDSPYEQYF; CDR3nt: TGTGCCAGCAGCTACGACAGCCCCTACGAGCAGTACTTC; abundance: once; v_gene: TRBV11-3; d_gene: -; j_gene: TRBJ2-7
CDR3aa: CASSSTVQETQYF; CDR3nt: TGTGCCAGCAGCTCTACAGTTCAAGAGACCCAGTACTTC; abundance: -; v_gene: TRBV7-3; d_gene: -; j_gene: TRBJ2-5
CDR3aa: CASSANRGGLRYGYTF; CDR3nt: TGTGCCAGCAGCGCCAATCGCGGGGGCCTGCGCTATGGCTACACCTTC; abundance: -; v_gene: TRBV5-5; d_gene: -; j_gene: TRBJ1-2
CDR3aa: CASSPEGGSQPQHF; CDR3nt: TGCGCCAGCAGCCCAGAGGGGGGTAGTCAGCCCCAGCATTTT; abundance: -; v_gene: TRBV5-1; d_gene: -; j_gene: TRBJ1-5
CDR3aa: CSTRGFRLTF; CDR3nt: TGCAGTACTAGAGGCTTCAGGCTGACCTTT; abundance: few; v_gene: TRBV20-1; d_gene: -; j_gene: TRBJ1-1
CDR3aa: CASSPTGRRNTIYF; CDR3nt: TGTGCCAGCAGCCCGACGGGACGACGAAACACCATATATTTT; abundance: -; v_gene: TRBV11-2; d_gene: -; j_gene: TRBJ1-3
CDR3aa: CASSPRSGVTNEKLFF; CDR3nt: TGTGCCAGCTCACCACGCTCCGGGGTAACTAATGAAAAACTGTTTTTT; abundance: once; v_gene: TRBV18; d_gene: -; j_gene: TRBJ1-4
CDR3aa: CASSEAGTGIYYGYTF; CDR3nt: TGTGCCAGCAGCGAGGCTGGGACAGGGATATACTATGGCTACACCTTC; abundance: -; v_gene: TRBV5-5; d_gene: TRBD1; j_gene: TRBJ1-2
CDR3aa: CASSKGLGGYEQYF; CDR3nt: TGTGCCAGCAGCAAGGGACTGGGGGGCTACGAGCAGTACTTC; abundance: -; v_gene: TRBV7-9; d_gene: -; j_gene: TRBJ2-7
CDR3aa: CASSENLAELYNEQFF; CDR3nt: TGTGCCAGCTCGGAAAATCTAGCGGAGTTATACAATGAGCAGTTCTTC; abundance: -; v_gene: TRBV18; d_gene: TRBD2; j_gene: TRBJ2-1
CDR3aa: CASSQQTGTRGEAFF; CDR3nt: TGTGCCAGCAGTCAACAAACCGGGACAAGGGGGGAAGCTTTCTTT; abundance: -; v_gene: TRBV7-9; d_gene: -; j_gene: TRBJ1-1
CDR3aa: CASSFFANQPQHF; CDR3nt: TGTGCCAGCAGTTTCTTTGCAAATCAGCCCCAGCATTTT; abundance: -; v_gene: TRBV27; d_gene: -; j_gene: TRBJ1-5
CDR3aa: CASSPGDRMNTEAFF; CDR3nt: TGTGCCAGCTCACCAGGGGACAGAATGAACACTGAAGCTTTCTTT; abundance: -; v_gene: TRBV18; d_gene: TRBD1; j_gene: TRBJ1-1
CDR3aa: CASRRDRAGYNEQFF; CDR3nt: TGTGCCAGCAGACGGGACAGGGCTGGGTACAATGAGCAGTTCTTC; abundance: -; v_gene: TRBV28; d_gene: TRBD1; j_gene: TRBJ2-1
CDR3aa: CASSASLIATETQYF; CDR3nt: TGTGCCAGCAGTGCCTCATTAATTGCCACAGAGACCCAGTACTTC; abundance: -; v_gene: TRBV27; d_gene: -; j_gene: TRBJ2-5
CDR3aa: CASSRGQGLAGYTF; CDR3nt: TGTGCCAGCAGCCGCGGACAGGGTCTCGCTGGCTACACCTTC; abundance: -; v_gene: TRBV4-2; d_gene: TRBD1; j_gene: TRBJ1-2
CDR3aa: CASSSRTGSEEKLFF; CDR3nt: TGCGCCAGCAGCTCACGGACAGGGTCGGAGGAAAAACTGTTTTTT; abundance: -; v_gene: TRBV5-1; d_gene: TRBD1; j_gene: TRBJ1-4
CDR3aa: CASSQDWMGFTDTQYF; CDR3nt: TGCGCCAGCAGCCAAGATTGGATGGGTTTCACAGATACGCAGTATTTT; abundance: once; v_gene: TRBV4-3; d_gene: -; j_gene: TRBJ2-3
CDR3aa: CASSTDYGTEAFF; CDR3nt: TGTGCCAGCAGCACAGATTACGGCACTGAAGCTTTCTTT; abundance: once; v_gene: TRBV7-8; d_gene: -; j_gene: TRBJ1-1
CDR3aa: CASSPSGQGAVNTEAFF; CDR3nt: TGTGCCAGCAGCCCCTCAGGACAGGGGGCGGTGAACACTGAAGCTTTCTTT; abundance: -; v_gene: TRBV4-2; d_gene: TRBD1; j_gene: TRBJ1-1
CDR3aa: CASGFPRDTSYEQYF; CDR3nt: TGTGCTAGTGGTTTTCCCCGGGACACTTCCTACGAGCAGTACTTC; abundance: once; v_gene: TRBV12-5; d_gene: -; j_gene: TRBJ2-7
CDR3aa: CATSKSGGFYEQYF; CDR3nt: TGTGCCACCAGCAAATCAGGGGGCTTCTACGAGCAGTACTTC; abundance: -; v_gene: TRBV15; d_gene: TRBD1; j_gene: TRBJ2-7
CDR3aa: CASSYSRIPMNTEAFF; CDR3nt: TGTGCCAGCAGTTACTCGAGGATCCCCATGAACACTGAAGCTTTCTTT; abundance: -; v_gene: TRBV6-5; d_gene: -; j_gene: TRBJ1-1
CDR3aa: CASSQVDRVRGTEAFF; CDR3nt: TGCGCCAGCAGCCAAGTCGACAGGGTGAGAGGCACTGAAGCTTTCTTT; abundance: -; v_gene: TRBV4-1; d_gene: TRBD1; j_gene: TRBJ1-1
CDR3aa: CASKPNPGLANEQFF; CDR3nt: TGTGCCAGCAAACCTAATCCGGGCTTGGCCAATGAGCAGTTCTTC; abundance: -; v_gene: TRBV2; d_gene: -; j_gene: TRBJ2-1
CDR3aa: CAISDRDRGLLSYNEQFF; CDR3nt: TGTGCCATCAGTGACCGGGACAGGGGGCTTTTGTCCTACAATGAGCAGTTCTTC; abundance: -; v_gene: TRBV10-3; d_gene: TRBD1; j_gene: TRBJ2-1